The text below deals with one T cell receptor beta chain. Antigen: not known. These data come from a study of cytomegalovirus exposure and HLA in healthy donors. Study-level results: Some public TCRs appeared in many individuals, while most sequences were rare. Some TCR beta chains (roughly 150 of them) were listed as cytomegalovirus-associated. V- and J-gene trimming in TCR beta was tied to a missense DCLRE1C variant by an analysis performed later.

Germline-derived CDR1 and CDR2 are MNHNS and SASEGT. The CDR3 runs to 15 residues. In the PCR, 60 Vbeta and 13 Jbeta primers were used. Sequenced by immunoSEQ multiplex PCR; TCRdb stores in-frame clones only, minus some. Counted here are 200,000 to 250,000 clones, about three quarters occurring once; the ten biggest clones make up around 2.9%. The genes are TRBV6-1 and TRBJ2-5; D ambiguous. The end of the DNA fits TRBJ2-7 better, so the J call may be wrong. The TCR sequence derives from a woman aged 55 to 70 in good health and CMV-seropositive. The sequencing input was PBMCs. The CDR3 region has the DNA TGTGCCAGCAGTGTGAATAGCCGAATCTTCTACGAGCAGTACTTC. It is translated as CASSVNSRIFYEQYF.